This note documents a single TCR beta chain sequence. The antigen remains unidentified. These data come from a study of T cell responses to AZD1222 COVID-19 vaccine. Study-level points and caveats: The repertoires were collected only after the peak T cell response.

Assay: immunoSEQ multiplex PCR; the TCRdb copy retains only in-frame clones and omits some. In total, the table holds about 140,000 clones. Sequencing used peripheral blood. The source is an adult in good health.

The CDR3 sequence is CASSLDRETEAFF. The CDR3 DNA sequence: TGTGCCAGTAGTCTCGACAGGGAGACTGAAGCTTTCTTT. The chain is built from TRBV19 and TRBJ1-1; 7 bases fit TRBD1. Looked up from germline, CDR1 is LNHDA and CDR2 is SQIVND (reference sequence). This CDR3 has 13 residues. Trimming cost V 5 bases and J 5 bases; bases outside gene matches: 5.